This T cell receptor beta chain stems from a study of regulatory T cells in long-lasting Graves disease. Notes on the study in general: Favoring TRBV28, TRBJ1-2 and TRBJ2-5 was a feature seen in persistent disease. TCR diversity was lower in persistent Graves' patients than in newly diagnosed ones.

The authors built TCR beta libraries using iRepertoire HTBI primers and Arm-PCR of CDR3 regions. TCRdb fed the multiplex PCR reads into MiXCR, producing one record per CDR3 protein. The table has about 440,000 distinct CDR3 sequences, about a sixth seen once; the top ten hold around a quarter. Time point defined: newly diagnosed GD, antithyroid drugs for less than 3 months. Preparation of the TCR library used RNA extracted from PBMCs. Recruitment took place at an endocrinology department in Xi'an, China. The length of the CDR3 is 12 residues. Trimming took 1 base from V and 7 from J, leaving 8 bases between them. In germline, CDR1 is SGHTA, CDR2 FQGNSA. This clonotype was detected many times. The target antigen is unknown. The same sample was also used in a study of T cells in Graves' hyperthyroidism and ophthalmopathy. This second study says: When the TCR CDR3 underwent first-round RT-PCR, the HTBI primer set was used.

This chain joins TRBV7-2 and TRBJ2-7; a possible D gene is TRBD2 (5 bases). The sample in question was peripheral blood mononuclear cells (PBMCs), obtained at new diagnosis, from a patient treated with antithyroid drugs. The sequence was obtained from a woman under 30 with Graves disease. Here the CDR3 reads CASSLGGGEQYF. CDR3 DNA sequence: TGTGCCAGCAGCTTAGGAGGCGGGGAGCAGTACTTC.